The present T cell receptor beta chain was sequenced within a study of T-cell reconstitution after alpha-beta-depleted transplantation in children. V lost 3 bases, J lost 7 bases, and 7 bases lay in between. This CDR3 has 12 amino acids. CDR1 and CDR2 (germline): MNHEY, SVGEGT. The table lists this clonotype with many counts. The library targeted TCRbeta and was prepared with unique molecular identifiers. TCRdb called the PCR reads again in MiXCR, with one record for every CDR3 protein. The repertoire has 440,000 or so distinct CDR3 sequences, 11% of them found once; the top ten carry nearly 5.5%. The source material was PBMCs from the stem cell graft donor, sampled from the stem cell graft. The receptor was isolated from a human donor who donated a stem cell graft to a child with acute myeloid leukemia. This chain connects TRBV6-2 or TRBV6-3 to TRBJ2-1; D unresolved. CDR3 DNA sequence: TGTGCCAGCAGTTATCGGCGTAATGAGCAGTTCTTC. Protein product: CASSYRRNEQFF.